The 21 T cell receptor beta chains below all came from one sample that was sequenced in a study of T cells in women clearing cervical HPV infection. Sequenced by immunoSEQ multiplex PCR; TCRdb stores in-frame clones only, minus some. The listing records tens of thousands of clones. Source material: blood buffy coat. The receptors were sampled from a woman between 18 and 75 years old with a cervical HPV16 infection that either progressed to CIN3+ or cleared (not recorded which).

Comment on this clone: The read is 3 residues too short to cover the CDR3 end, so that end is filled in from the germline J gene. The rearrangement links TRBV18 to TRBJ1-2, with D possibly TRBD1 on 5 matching bases. The CDR3 has 17 amino acids. Germline V gene sequence: CDR1 KGHSH, CDR2 LQKENI. The covered CDR3 bases are TGTGCCAGCTCACCGCCAATGGGGCCCCAGAGCTCCTACGAC. As protein: CASSPPMGPQSSYD. The entire CDR3 sequence reads CASSPPMGPQSSYDYTF.

Concerning this clone: The read terminates 3 residues ahead of where the CDR3 ends, so the germline J gene completes it. The chain combines TRBV27 with TRBJ2-7, with TRBD2 matching 7 bases. Germline trimming cut 0 bases from V and 2 bases from J; bases unmatched to any gene: 7. The CDR3 runs to 16 residues. CDR1 MNHEY and CDR2 SMNVEV come from the germline V gene (reference sequence). CDR3 sequence: CASSLSRLAVPYEQYF. The sequenced CDR3 bases are TGTGCCAGCAGTTTATCCCGGCTAGCGGTTCCCTACGAG.

About this clone: Sequencing ends 3 residues short of the CDR3 end; the germline J gene provides the rest. The chain is built from TRBV5-1 and TRBJ2-7, with 9 bases lining up with TRBD2. This CDR3 region has 17 residues. The ends lost 0 bases at V and 6 bases at J; junction bases unmatched: 13. Germline V CDR1 and CDR2: SGHRS, YFSETQ. The chain's CDR3 is CASSLVVAGDSASEQYF. CDR3 DNA, as far as it was read: TGCGCCAGCAGCTTGGTAGTAGCGGGAGATTCGGCAAGCGAG.

With regard to this clone: The read halts 3 residues ahead of the CDR3 end, with the missing end drawn from the germline J gene. J is TRBJ1-5 and V is TRBV20-1, with 7 nucleotides matching TRBD1. V lost 6 bases and J lost 7; bases outside the gene matches: 12. CDR3 length: 14 amino acids. The germline V gene has CDR1 DFQATT and CDR2 SNEGSKA (reference sequence). CDR3 DNA (partial): TGCAGTGCCTTCAGAGGGGGCATAAACCAGCCC. The encoded protein is CSAFRGGINQP. The full CDR3 reads CSAFRGGINQPQHF.

In the case of this clone: The read ends 3 residues before the CDR3 terminus; that terminus is restored from the germline J gene. The chain links TRBV5-1 to TRBJ2-1, with D possibly matching TRBD1 (6 bases). The V and J ends lost 4 bases and 3 bases respectively, with 29 bases between them. CDR1 is SGHRS, CDR2 YFSETQ, per germline. CDR3 length equals 20 residues. Here the CDR3 reads CASSPQSVAGIGTSYNEQFF. The part of the CDR3 DNA that was read is TGCGCCAGCAGCCCACAATCGGTTGCAGGGATAGGGACAAGCTACAATGAG.

As to this clone: The read falls 3 residues short of the CDR3 end, and the missing part is taken from the germline J gene. The chain uses TRBV20-1 and TRBJ1-1, with 7 bases matching TRBD1. CDR1 is DFQATT and CDR2 is SNEGSKA in the germline V gene (reference sequence). This CDR3 has 15 residues. After removal of 3 bases from V and 5 bases from J, the junction contained 12 bases not matched to a gene. The CDR3 sequence: CSASASRQGGTEAFF. CDR3 bases read: TGCAGTGCTAGCGCTTCACGCCAGGGGGGAACTGAA.

In regard to this clone: The read halts 3 residues ahead of the CDR3 end, with the missing end drawn from the germline J gene. This sequence joins TRBV2 and TRBJ2-2, with TRBD1 matching 8 bases. The CDR3 runs to 15 residues. Germline CDR1 SNHLY, CDR2 FYNNEI. The sequenced part of the CDR3 DNA is TGTGCCAGCGCCCCAGGGGGCGCGGGGAATTCACCG. Translated: CASAPGGAGNSP. The CDR3 as a whole reads CASAPGGAGNSPLFF. Using reference TRBV2 and TRBJ2-2 for the parts outside the CDR3, the full variable domain is EPEVTQTPSHQVTQMGQEVILRCVPISNHLYFYWYRQILGQKVEFLVSFYNNEISEKSEIFDDQFSVERPDGSNFTLKIRSTKLEDSAMYFCASAPGGAGNSPLFFGEGSRLTVL.

Regarding this clone: With the read ending 3 residues before the CDR3 end, the germline J gene is used to fill in that end. The chain joins TRBV13 to TRBJ2-3, with TRBD1 matching over 8 bases. The CDR3 extends over 16 amino acids. Germline CDR1 PRHDT, CDR2 FYEKMQ (reference sequence). After removal of 4 bases from V and 1 base from J, the junction contained 7 bases not matched to a gene. The DNA read from the CDR3 is TGTGCCAGCAGCTCGAGGACAGGGTCCGGCACAGATACG. It encodes CASSSRTGSGTDT. The complete CDR3 protein is CASSSRTGSGTDTQYF.

In the case of this clone: The missing CDR3 end, 3 residues past where the read stops, is filled in from the germline J gene. The chain has TRBV7-3 and TRBJ1-2, with unresolved D. CDR1 and CDR2 (germline): SGHTA, FQGTGA. The ends were cut back, 3 bases at V and 6 bases at J, with 11 bases in the middle. The CDR3 length is 13 residues. CDR3 in amino acids: CASSLSAQDGYTF. The sequenced part of the CDR3 DNA is TGTGCCAGCAGCTTGAGTGCCCAGGATGGC.

Here the CDR3 reads CASSTGLAGGPAEQFF. The CDR3 DNA, read in part, is TGTGCCAGCTCAACGGGACTAGCGGGGGGGCCCGCTGAG. The V and J genes are TRBV18 and TRBJ2-1, with 16 bases lining up with TRBD2. From the germline J gene comes the end of the CDR3, since the read stops 3 residues before it. CDR3 length equals 16 residues. Unmatched junction bases numbered 7, after V lost 5 bases and J lost 9 bases. Germline V lookup: CDR1 KGHSH, CDR2 LQKENI.

Notes on this clone: The missing CDR3 end, 3 residues past where the read stops, is filled in from the germline J gene. This chain uses TRBV5-1 with TRBJ2-7; TRBD1 agrees at 12 bases. J lost 2 bases, V lost 0 bases, and 3 bases had no gene match. CDR3 length equals 16 residues. The germline V gene has CDR1 SGHRS and CDR2 YFSETQ. Incomplete CDR3 DNA: TGCGCCAGCAGCTTGGACGGGACAGGGGGCACCTACGAG. Protein: CASSLDGTGGTYE. The complete CDR3 protein is CASSLDGTGGTYEQYF.

For this clone: The CDR3 extends 3 residues past the end of the read, so its final part is completed from the germline J gene. The chain has TRBV7-2 and TRBJ2-3; D is undetermined. The CDR3 totals 15 residues. The germline V gene encodes CDR1 SGHTA and CDR2 FQGNSA. The CDR3 reads CASSLYRRSQETQYF. CDR3 DNA, as far as it was read: TGTGCCAGCAGCTTGTATAGGCGGAGCCAAGAGACG.

In regard to this clone: Read coverage stops 3 residues before the CDR3 terminus; the germline J gene supplies the remainder. The chain has TRBV19 and TRBJ1-5, with D possibly matching TRBD1 (6 bases). CDR1 is LNHDA, CDR2 SQIVND, per germline (reference sequence). The CDR3 loop spans 16 amino acids. The germline V and J ends were trimmed by 2 bases and 4 bases, with 15 bases remaining between them. Incomplete CDR3 DNA: TGTGCCAGTAGTATACCTAGACAGGACCTTAATCAGCCC. Protein sequence: CASSIPRQDLNQP. The entire CDR3 protein reads CASSIPRQDLNQPQHF.

Comments on this clone: Coverage ceases 3 residues before the CDR3 finishes, and the germline J gene fills in the end. The chain employs TRBV20-1 and TRBJ1-2; 7 bases are shared with TRBD1. V shed 0 bases and J 5 bases; nucleotides not matched to a gene: 6. Germline CDR1 reads DFQATT; CDR2 reads SNEGSKA (reference sequence). The CDR3 is 14 amino acids. CDR3 loop: CSARDPQGRYGYTF. CDR3 DNA (partial): TGCAGTGCTAGAGATCCACAGGGGCGGTATGGC.

Worth noting for this clone: The read is 3 residues too short to cover the CDR3 end, so that end is filled in from the germline J gene. This chain joins TRBV18 and TRBJ1-2; a possible D gene is TRBD1 (5 bases). This CDR3 comprises 14 residues. Germline values: CDR1 KGHSH, CDR2 LQKENI. The CDR3 is CASSPARESQGYTF. Incomplete CDR3 DNA: TGTGCCAGCTCACCAGCCAGGGAATCCCAAGGC.

Regarding this clone: The read ends 3 residues early relative to the CDR3; the germline J gene fills the gap. The chain recombines TRBV7-9 with TRBJ2-7, with TRBD1 matching over 9 bases. Per germline, CDR1 SEHNR and CDR2 FQNEAQ (reference sequence). The CDR3 has 14 residues. Losses at the gene ends were 4 bases for V and 4 bases for J; bases not matched to a gene: 5. The CDR3 spells CASSWGQGIYEQYF. The covered CDR3 bases are TGTGCCAGCAGCTGGGGACAGGGAATTTACGAG. Drawing the rest from reference TRBV7-9 and TRBJ2-7, the complete variable domain is DTGVSQNPRHKITKRGQNVTFRCDPISEHNRLYWYRQTLGQGPEFLTYFQNEAQLEKSRLLSDRFSAERPKGSFSTLEIQRTEQGDSAMYLCASSWGQGIYEQYFGPGTRLTVT.

A word on this clone: The read ends 3 residues shy of where the CDR3 ends; the end is completed using the germline J gene. J is TRBJ2-3 and V is TRBV7-3, with D possibly being TRBD2 (6 bases). The CDR3 totals 15 residues. V dropped 2 bases and J dropped 4 bases, with 13 bases sitting between them. Germline values: CDR1 SGHTA, CDR2 FQGTGA. The DNA read from the CDR3 is TGTGCCAGCAGCTTAGGGGCGGGGCGCGCAGATACG. It is translated as CASSLGAGRADT. The CDR3 reads in full as CASSLGAGRADTQYF. The full variable domain, with the rest looked up from reference TRBV7-3 and TRBJ2-3, is GAGVSQTPSNKVTEKGKYVELRCDPISGHTALYWYRQSLGQGPEFLIYFQGTGAADDSGLPNDRFFAVRPEGSVSTLKIQRTERGDSAVYLCASSLGAGRADTQYFGPGTRLTVL.

Details on this clone: The CDR3 end is not reached by the read, which stops 3 residues before it; the germline J gene fills it in. The J gene is TRBJ2-7, the V gene TRBV5-1; TRBD2 agrees at 9 bases. This CDR3 is 16 amino acids long. Germline V gene lookup returns CDR1 SGHRS and CDR2 YFSETQ. V trimming: 0 bases; J trimming: 5 bases; junction bases outside the gene matches: 9. The CDR3 loop is CASSLDGGRAFDEQYF. The sequenced part of the CDR3 DNA is TGCGCCAGCAGCTTGGATGGCGGGAGGGCCTTCGACGAG.

The DNA read from the CDR3 is TGCGCCAGCAGCATAGGGACAGGTCGGGTGCAAGATACC. It specifies CASSIGTGRVQDT. The CDR3 as a whole reads CASSIGTGRVQDTYTF. The chain carries TRBV5-1 and TRBJ1-2; 8 bases match TRBD1. The read ends 3 residues before the CDR3 terminus; that terminus is restored from the germline J gene. The CDR3 length is 16 residues. Germline CDR1 reads SGHRS; CDR2 reads YFSETQ.

Notes on this clone: The read gets to within 3 residues of the CDR3 end, and the germline J gene fills in the rest. V is TRBV7-2 and J is TRBJ1-3; 9 bases line up with TRBD1. Germline loops: CDR1 SGHTA, CDR2 FQGNSA. V lost 0 bases to trimming and J lost 3 bases; unmatched junction nucleotides: 6. This CDR3 is 17 amino acids long. This chain's CDR3 is CASSLALQGAGGNTIYF. CDR3 bases read: TGTGCCAGCAGCTTAGCCTTACAGGGGGCAGGTGGAAACACC.

Points on this clone: The read ends 3 residues early relative to the CDR3; the germline J gene fills the gap. This specimen includes other DNA sequences encoding the same CDR3. The V call is TRBV18, the J call TRBJ1-3, with a possible D match to TRBD1 (6 bases). From germline, CDR1 is KGHSH and CDR2 LQKENI. This CDR3 spans 14 amino acids. CDR3 DNA (partial): TGTGCCAGCTCACAGACAGGTCTCCTCGGCACT. This codes for CASSQTGLLGT. The whole CDR3 sequence reads CASSQTGLLGTIYF. Looking up the rest from reference TRBV18 and TRBJ1-3 gives the full variable domain: NAGVMQNPRHLVRRRGQEARLRCSPMKGHSHVYWYRQLPEEGLKFMVYLQKENIIDESGMPKERFSAEFPKEGPSILRIQQVVRGDSAAYFCASSQTGLLGTIYFGEGSWLTVV.